This T cell receptor beta chain was captured by sequencing in a study of shared clonotypes between healthy human individuals. Study-wide results and limits: Rarefaction indicated that sorted-subset sequencing remained incomplete although depth was large. Among a few donors, roughly 5.5% of naive CD4 clonotypes were found in common.

This CDR3 spans 16 amino acids. Germline trimming cut 4 bases from V and 0 bases from J; bases unmatched to any gene: 5. CDR1 is MNHEY, CDR2 SVGAGI, per germline. As handled by the study authors: Filtering was not the same, since immunoSEQ gave junction-only sequences without quality scores. Produced via immunoSEQ multiplex PCR; TCRdb's table is partial and in-frame only. D and trimming were read from the DNA, whereas the V and J calls and clone size are those reported in that table. The data show some 1 million clones, with about three quarters seen just once and approximately 1.5% held by the top ten. There were no recent acute infections or vaccinations among the donors, who were healthy HIV-negative adults. This clone has a handful of counts. Its antigen is currently unknown.

Sequencing input: memory CD4+ T cells sorted from blood. Described subset: CD45RA-negative fraction. This chain links TRBV6-5 with TRBJ2-1; 8 bases align to TRBD2. This receptor was taken from a man aged 18 to 30 in good health. The CDR3 DNA reads as TGTGCCAGCAGTTTTTTAGCGGGGAGCTCCTACAATGAGCAGTTCTTC. It yields the protein CASSFLAGSSYNEQFF.